Reported below is one T cell receptor (beta chain). Its antigen remains unknown. Assay: immunoSEQ multiplex PCR; the TCRdb copy retains only in-frame clones and omits some. The table records some 2,100,000 clones, around 95% of them present only once. This specimen comes from a study of shared clonotypes between healthy human individuals. Study overall: The study drew on a couple of women and a few men aged 18 to 49 as donors. CD8 memory received one plate per donor, CD8 naive two, CD4 memory three and CD4 naive three.

Healthy and HIV-negative, the adult donors had no recent acute infections or vaccinations. Study results and limitations: In a handful of donors, around 5% of naive CD4 clonotypes appeared in common.

The source is a man in his late teens or twenties in good health. What was sequenced was naive CD4+ T cells sorted from blood. Specified subset: CD45RA+ positively selected.

In nucleotides, the CDR3 is TGTGCCATCAGTCCCGGGACAGTACTCACTGAAGCTTTCTTT. Protein: CAISPGTVLTEAFF. The chain uses TRBV10-3 and TRBJ1-1; 7 positions match TRBD1. This CDR3 contains 14 residues. Germline values: CDR1 ENHRY, CDR2 SYGVKD. Germline trimming cut 5 bases from V and 4 bases from J; bases unmatched to any gene: 7.